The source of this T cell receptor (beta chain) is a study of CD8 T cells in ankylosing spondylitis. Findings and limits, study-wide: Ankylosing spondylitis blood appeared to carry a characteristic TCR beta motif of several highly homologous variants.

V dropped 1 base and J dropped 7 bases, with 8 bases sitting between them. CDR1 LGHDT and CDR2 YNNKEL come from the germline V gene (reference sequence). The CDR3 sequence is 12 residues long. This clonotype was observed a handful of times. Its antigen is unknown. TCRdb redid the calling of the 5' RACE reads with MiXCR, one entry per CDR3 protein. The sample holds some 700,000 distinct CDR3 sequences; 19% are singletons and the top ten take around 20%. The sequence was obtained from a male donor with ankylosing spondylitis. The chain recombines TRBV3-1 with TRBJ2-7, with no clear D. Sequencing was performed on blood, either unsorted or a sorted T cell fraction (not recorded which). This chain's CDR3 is CASSQVSWEQYF. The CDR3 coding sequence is TGTGCCAGCAGCCAAGTTTCGTGGGAGCAGTACTTC.